These T cell receptor beta chains were read from a single sample in a study of neoadjuvant anti-PD-1 for oral cavity cancer. The table came from immunoSEQ multiplex PCR; TCRdb's copy has only in-frame clones and leaves some out. The sample lists around 60,000 clones; approximately 79% were seen once. The material sequenced was PBMCs, taken before nivolumab (anti-PD-1) treatment. The receptors shown here come from a person aged 40-85 years with oral cavity squamous cell carcinoma. Each CDR3 is given with its conserved first and last residue. The order of the fields is clone size, V gene, J gene, D gene, CDR3 DNA, CDR3 protein. A D gene is named only where the DNA matches it firmly. Where a row states a size, it is once, few, many or the class of an expanded clone; other rows omit it.

.	TRBV9	TRBJ2-7	.	TGTGCCAGCAGCGTAGGGGTAGGGGCCTACGAGCAGTACTTC	CASSVGVGAYEQYF
.	TRBV6-6	TRBJ1-1	TRBD1	TGTGCCAGTGGACAGGGGGGAGAGACTGAAGCTTTCTTT	CASGQGGETEAFF
.	TRBV5-4	TRBJ1-2	TRBD1	TGTGCCAGCAGCTTGGACAGGGGGCCCTATGGCTACACCTTC	CASSLDRGPYGYTF
.	TRBV5-6	TRBJ2-1	TRBD2	TGTGCCAGCAGCTTAAGGACTAGCGGCAACAATGAGCAGTTCTTC	CASSLRTSGNNEQFF
.	TRBV27	TRBJ2-7	.	TGTGCCACCGGTACGCGGGGCGGTTCCTACGAGCAGTACTTC	CATGTRGGSYEQYF
.	TRBV18	TRBJ1-2	TRBD1	TGTGCCAGCTCACCCGGGACAGGGGAAGATGGCTACACCTTC	CASSPGTGEDGYTF
once	TRBV5-8	TRBJ1-2	.	TGTGCCAGCAGCTTGCGCAGGTTTAACTATGGCTACACCTTC	CASSLRRFNYGYTF
.	TRBV9	TRBJ2-1	.	TGTGCCAGCAGCGCCCGTCTCCAGTACAATGAGCAGTTCTTC	CASSARLQYNEQFF
.	TRBV6-6	TRBJ2-5	TRBD1	TGTGCCAGCTCCCTTGGGACAGGGGGTAGAGAGACCCAGTACTTC	CASSLGTGGRETQYF
.	TRBV21-1	TRBJ2-7	.	TGTGCCAGCAGCAAAGTGGCAGGGGCCCTCTACGAGCAGTACTTC	CASSKVAGALYEQYF
few	TRBV6-5	TRBJ2-3	.	TGTGCCAGCAGTTACACAGGGCGGGTTAGAGATACGCAGTATTTT	CASSYTGRVRDTQYF
few	TRBV6-1	TRBJ1-6	.	TGTGCCAGCAGTGAGGGTAGAGGGACGATACTTTCACCCCTCCACTTT	CASSEGRGTILSPLHF
.	TRBV19	TRBJ1-2	.	TGTGCCAGTAGTTCACAGTCTCCCCTTGGCTACACCTTC	CASSSQSPLGYTF
.	TRBV15	TRBJ2-3	.	TGTGCCACCAGCAGAGATTTGGGAATAGAGACAGATACGCAGTATTTT	CATSRDLGIETDTQYF
.	TRBV9	TRBJ2-2	TRBD2	TGTGCCAGCAGCGTAGGCGGGACTAGAAGCGGGGAGCTGTTTTTT	CASSVGGTRSGELFF
.	TRBV9	TRBJ2-2	.	TGTGCCAGCAGCCAGGGGCTGGCCGGGGAGCTGTTTTTT	CASSQGLAGELFF
.	TRBV6-1	TRBJ2-1	.	TGTGCCAGCTCCTACAATGAGCAGTTCTTC	CASSYNEQFF
.	TRBV30	TRBJ2-7	TRBD2	TGTGCCTGGGAAGCGGGAGCATACTACGAGCAGTACTTC	CAWEAGAYYEQYF
.	TRBV9	TRBJ1-5	.	TGTGCCAGCAGCGTAGGGGGAAGTAGCAATCAGCCCCAGCATTTT	CASSVGGSSNQPQHF
.	TRBV25-1	TRBJ2-5	TRBD1	TGTGCCAGCAGTGAATCCAGGACAGGGGGAGAGACCCAGTACTTC	CASSESRTGGETQYF
.	TRBV30	TRBJ2-2	TRBD2	TGTGCCTGGAGTGGGGGGCTAGCGGGAGTCCACGGGGAGCTGTTTTTT	CAWSGGLAGVHGELFF
.	TRBV6-5	TRBJ2-3	.	TGTGCCAGCAGCCGAACGTTGGGCAGCACAGATACGCAGTATTTT	CASSRTLGSTDTQYF
.	TRBV7-2	TRBJ1-6	.	TGTGCCAGCAGCCTTAACCCACAGGGACATAATTCACCCCTCCACTTT	CASSLNPQGHNSPLHF
.	TRBV30	TRBJ2-3	TRBD2	TGTGCCTGGGGTCGACTAGCGACTAGCACAGATACGCAGTATTTT	CAWGRLATSTDTQYF
.	TRBV6-1	TRBJ1-2	.	TGTGCCAGCAGTGAACCAGGAGGGGCCAGGCCCTATGGCTACACCTTC	CASSEPGGARPYGYTF
.	TRBV27	TRBJ1-1	.	TGTGCCAGCAGTCCATCCCCCGGCTTCGCTGAAGCTTTCTTT	CASSPSPGFAEAFF
once	TRBV29-1	TRBJ1-4	TRBD1	TGCAGCGTCGGACAGGGGATCTCTAATGAAAAACTGTTTTTT	CSVGQGISNEKLFF
.	TRBV7-7	TRBJ2-3	.	TGTGCCAGCAGCTCCTTCCCCGGGGGTGGGTCAGATACGCAGTATTTT	CASSSFPGGGSDTQYF
.	TRBV6-1	TRBJ1-5	.	TGTGCCAGCCGGGAGGGGGGTTACAATCAGCCCCAGCATTTT	CASREGGYNQPQHF
.	TRBV5-4	TRBJ2-5	.	TGTGCCAGCAGCTTCTTTGGACGGCAACAAGAGACCCAGTACTTC	CASSFFGRQQETQYF
.	TRBV9	TRBJ2-1	TRBD2	TGTGCCAGCAGCGTAGCTGTGATAGCGGGAATTAACAATGAGCAGTTCTTC	CASSVAVIAGINNEQFF
few	TRBV19	TRBJ1-1	TRBD1	TGTGCCAGTAGTGGACAGGGATGGACTGAAGCTTTCTTT	CASSGQGWTEAFF
.	TRBV30	TRBJ2-5	TRBD1	TGTGCCTGCCTAGGGACAGGGTTAGAGACCCAGTACTTC	CACLGTGLETQYF
.	TRBV27	TRBJ1-4	.	TGTGCCAGCAGTTTAACCCCAACCACTAATGAAAAACTGTTTTTT	CASSLTPTTNEKLFF
.	TRBV11-2	TRBJ2-1	TRBD2	TGTGCCAGCAGCTTATGGGGGACTAGCGGGGGAGGAGGCCTCAATGAGCAGTTCTTC	CASSLWGTSGGGGLNEQFF
.	TRBV29-1	TRBJ2-2	TRBD2	TGCCGCGCTGGCCTAGGCGGGGGGGCCGGGGCCGGGGAGCTGTTTTTT	CRAGLGGGAGAGELFF
.	TRBV25-1	TRBJ1-6	.	TGTGCCAGCAGTGTTCAGGGTATCTACAATTCACCCCTCCACTTT	CASSVQGIYNSPLHF
.	TRBV7-2	TRBJ1-5	.	TGTGCCAGCAGCTTAACCCGTGGCAATCAGCCCCAGCATTTT	CASSLTRGNQPQHF
once	TRBV6-5	TRBJ2-1	.	TGTGCCAGTAGTCCCTCTTCCTACAATGAGCAGTTCTTC	CASSPSSYNEQFF
.	TRBV2	TRBJ2-5	TRBD1	TGTGCCAGCAGTGAGGGACAGGTACAAGAGACCCAGTACTTC	CASSEGQVQETQYF
.	TRBV9	TRBJ2-2	.	TGTGCCAGCAGTCAGGAAGTTTACACCGGGGAGCTGTTTTTT	CASSQEVYTGELFF
.	TRBV5-1	TRBJ2-5	TRBD1	TGCGCCAGCAGCTTGGATGGACAGGGAGTGGGGGAGACCCAGTACTTC	CASSLDGQGVGETQYF
.	TRBV27	TRBJ1-5	.	TGTGCCAGCGCCCGTCGGGGAGGGCAGCCCCAGCATTTT	CASARRGGQPQHF
.	TRBV27	TRBJ2-6	.	TGTGCCAGCAGGCAGGGTACAACCGGGGCCAACGTCCTGACTTTC	CASRQGTTGANVLTF
.	TRBV14	TRBJ2-1	TRBD2	TGTGCCAGCAGCCAAGAAGTGTCAATGCGGGGGAGACTCTACAATGAGCAGTTCTTC	CASSQEVSMRGRLYNEQFF
.	TRBV7-8	TRBJ2-7	.	TGTGCCAGCAGCTTAGGGCCAGGGGTAGGCTACGAGCAGTACTTC	CASSLGPGVGYEQYF
few	TRBV9	TRBJ2-1	TRBD2	TGTGCCAGCAGCCCAGACCCTAGCGGAGCCTACAATGAGCAGTTCTTC	CASSPDPSGAYNEQFF
.	TRBV30	TRBJ2-1	TRBD2	TGTGCCTGGAGCGGGGCGGGAGCGGTAGGGTCCTACAATGAGCAGTTCTTC	CAWSGAGAVGSYNEQFF
.	TRBV28	TRBJ1-5	.	TGTGCCAGCAGCCCCCCTTCCGGGTCCCAGCATTTT	CASSPPSGSQHF
.	TRBV19	TRBJ2-3	TRBD2	TGTGCCAGTAGTATAACCCAGCGGGAGACAGATACGCAGTATTTT	CASSITQRETDTQYF
few	TRBV6-5	TRBJ2-3	TRBD2	TGTGCCAGCAGTTACATAGCGGGGGTTGCAGATACGCAGTATTTT	CASSYIAGVADTQYF
.	TRBV5-6	TRBJ2-2	TRBD2	TGTGCCAGCAGCTTGGCTAGCGGGGGGGCCAAGGCCGGGGAGCTGTTTTTT	CASSLASGGAKAGELFF
few	TRBV6-5	TRBJ2-3	.	TGTGCCACCCGATCGGGGGCTAGCACAGATACGCAGTATTTT	CATRSGASTDTQYF